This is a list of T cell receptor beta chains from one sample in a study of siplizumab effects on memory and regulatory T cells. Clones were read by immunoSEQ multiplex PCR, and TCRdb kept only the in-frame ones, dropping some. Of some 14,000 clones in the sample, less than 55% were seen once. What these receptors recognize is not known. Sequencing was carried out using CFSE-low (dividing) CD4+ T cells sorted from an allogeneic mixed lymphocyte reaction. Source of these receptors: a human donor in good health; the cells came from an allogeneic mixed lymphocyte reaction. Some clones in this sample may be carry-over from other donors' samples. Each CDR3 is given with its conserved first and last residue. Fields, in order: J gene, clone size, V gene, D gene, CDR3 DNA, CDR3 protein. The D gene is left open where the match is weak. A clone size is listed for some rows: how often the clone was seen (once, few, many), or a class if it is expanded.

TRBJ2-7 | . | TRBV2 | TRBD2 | TGTGCCGGATCTATAGCGGGAGGGTCCTACGAGCAGTACTTC | CAGSIAGGSYEQYF
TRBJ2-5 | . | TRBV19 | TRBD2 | TGTGCCACCAGGACAAGCGGGGGCGGGAGGGCAGAGACCCAGTACTTC | CATRTSGGGRAETQYF
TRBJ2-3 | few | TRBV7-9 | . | TGTGCCAGCAGCCCGGGTGAGGGTAGCGGCACAGATACGCAGTATTTT | CASSPGEGSGTDTQYF
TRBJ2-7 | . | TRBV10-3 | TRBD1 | TGTGCCTCTTCGGACAGGAAAACTACCTACGAGCAGTACTTC | CASSDRKTTYEQYF
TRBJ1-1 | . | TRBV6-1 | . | TGTGCCAGCAGGTCAGACAGGAGAACTGAAGCTTTCTTT | CASRSDRRTEAFF
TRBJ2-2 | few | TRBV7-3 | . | TGTGCCAGCAGCTTATCGTCAGGGCCGAACACCGGGGAGCTGTTTTTT | CASSLSSGPNTGELFF
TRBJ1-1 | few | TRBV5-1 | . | TGCGCCAGCAGCTTGGATCCAGGGAGCGCTGAAGCTTTCTTT | CASSLDPGSAEAFF
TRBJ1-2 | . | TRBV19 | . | TGTGCCAGTAGTATAGTTTGGGGGGCGCCCAATGGCTACACCTTC | CASSIVWGAPNGYTF
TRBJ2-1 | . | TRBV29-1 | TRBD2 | TGCAGCGTCGCTGGGGGGGACTCCTACAATGAGCAGTTCTTC | CSVAGGDSYNEQFF
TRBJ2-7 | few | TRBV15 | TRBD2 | TGTGCCACCAGCAGAGAGACTAGCGGGAGCTACGAGCAGTACTTC | CATSRETSGSYEQYF
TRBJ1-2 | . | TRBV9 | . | TGTGCCAGCAGCCCAGAAAGGGTCTGGGGCTATGGCTACACCTTC | CASSPERVWGYGYTF
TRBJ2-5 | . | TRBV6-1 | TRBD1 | TGTGCCAGCAGTGGAAGCCCACAGGGGAAGTTGGGAGAGACCCAGTACTTC | CASSGSPQGKLGETQYF
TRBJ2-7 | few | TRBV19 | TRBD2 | TGTGCCAGTAGTATAAGCGGGAGGGCTTACGAGCAGTACTTC | CASSISGRAYEQYF
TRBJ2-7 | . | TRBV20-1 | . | TGCAGTGCTGGTGATTCCTACGAGCAGTACTTC | CSAGDSYEQYF
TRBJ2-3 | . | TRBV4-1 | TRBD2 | TGCGCCAGCAGCCTTGGACTAGCGGGAGGGCCGGAAGATACGCAGTATTTT | CASSLGLAGGPEDTQYF
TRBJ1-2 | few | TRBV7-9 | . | TGTGCCAGCAGCTTAACTACCGACGGGACGGGAGGCTACACCTTC | CASSLTTDGTGGYTF
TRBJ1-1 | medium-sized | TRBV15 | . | TGTGCCACCAGCAGAGATAAACTTTTGAACACTGAAGCTTTCTTT | CATSRDKLLNTEAFF
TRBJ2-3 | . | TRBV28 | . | TGTGCCAGCACCCCTGCGGGTAGGGGGGGTACGCAGTATTTT | CASTPAGRGGTQYF
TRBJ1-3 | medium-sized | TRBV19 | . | TGTGCCAGTAGTACCGCCGGTTGGGGGGCAACTGGAAACACCATATATTTT | CASSTAGWGATGNTIYF
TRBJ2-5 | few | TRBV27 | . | TGTGCCAGCAGTTCCGTAGTGGGACCTCAAGAGACCCAGTACTTC | CASSSVVGPQETQYF
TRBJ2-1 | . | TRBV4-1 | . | TGCGCCAGGGAGGGCCGCGACAATGAGCAGTTCTTC | CAREGRDNEQFF
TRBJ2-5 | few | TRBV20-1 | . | TGCAGTGCCGTACTTCTAGAGACCCAGTACTTC | CSAVLLETQYF
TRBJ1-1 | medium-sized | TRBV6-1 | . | TGTGCCAGCAGTGCGAGACAGAGGAACACTGAAGCTTTCTTT | CASSARQRNTEAFF
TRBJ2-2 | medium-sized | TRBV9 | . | TGTGCCAGCAGCGTAACGGGGAAGAACACCGGGGAGCTGTTTTTT | CASSVTGKNTGELFF
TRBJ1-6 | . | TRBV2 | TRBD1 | TGTGCCAGCACAGGACAGGGCAATTCACCCCTCCACTTT | CASTGQGNSPLHF
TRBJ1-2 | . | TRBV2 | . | TGTGCCAGCAGCGACCAGGGAAGTGGCTACACCTTC | CASSDQGSGYTF
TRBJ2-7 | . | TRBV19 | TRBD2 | TGTGCCAGTAGTAGACAGCGGGAGGGTTACGAGCAGTACTTC | CASSRQREGYEQYF
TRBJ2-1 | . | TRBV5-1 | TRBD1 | TGCGCCAGCAGCACCGACAGGGGTGAGCAGTTCTTC | CASSTDRGEQFF
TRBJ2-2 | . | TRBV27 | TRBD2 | TGTGCCAGCAGTGGGGCTGCGGGGGGCACCGGGGAGCTGTTTTTT | CASSGAAGGTGELFF
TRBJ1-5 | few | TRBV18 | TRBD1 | TGTGCCAGCTCACCGGTACAGGGGGTTGGCAATCAGCCCCAGCATTTT | CASSPVQGVGNQPQHF
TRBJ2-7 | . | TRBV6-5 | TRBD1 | TGTGCCACCAAGACAGGGGTTTCCTACGAGCAGTACTTC | CATKTGVSYEQYF
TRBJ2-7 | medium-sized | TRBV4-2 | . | TGTGCCAGCAGCCAAGAGTTTGCTAGCGCAACCTACGAGCAGTACTTC | CASSQEFASATYEQYF
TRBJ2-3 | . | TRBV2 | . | TGTGCCAGCAGTCCCCGGGACTTCAACACAGATACGCAGTATTTT | CASSPRDFNTDTQYF
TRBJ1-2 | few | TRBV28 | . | TGTGCCAGCAGAGCGCCGTTCGGGGACGGCTACACCTTC | CASRAPFGDGYTF
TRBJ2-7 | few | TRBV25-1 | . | TGTGCCAGCAGTGAGCTCAAGCTCCAGGCCGAGCAGTACTTC | CASSELKLQAEQYF
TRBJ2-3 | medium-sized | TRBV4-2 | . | TGTGCCAGCAGCCAAGAGGGAGGTATGGGGCGGACTCTGGTATTT | CASSQEGGMGRTLVF
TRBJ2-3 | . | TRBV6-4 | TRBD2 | TGTGCCAGCGGGAGCGGGAGCAAGGCAGATACGCAGTATTTT | CASGSGSKADTQYF
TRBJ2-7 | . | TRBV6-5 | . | TGTGCCAGCAGTGAAGTAGGCGCCCAATACGAGCAGTACTTC | CASSEVGAQYEQYF
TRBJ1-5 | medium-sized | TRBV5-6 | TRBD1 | TGTGCCAGCAGCTTGCAGGGGGTTCAGCCCCAGCATTTT | CASSLQGVQPQHF
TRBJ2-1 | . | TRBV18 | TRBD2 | TGTGCCAGCTCTCTCGGGACTAGCGGGAGTAGTGAGCAGTTCTTC | CASSLGTSGSSEQFF
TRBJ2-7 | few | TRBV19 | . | TGTGCCAGTAGTATAGAAGGGTGGGGATCCTACGAGCAGTACTTC | CASSIEGWGSYEQYF
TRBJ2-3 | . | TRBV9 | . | TGTGCTAGCAGCGTAAGGGGCTACGGAGATACGCAGTATTTT | CASSVRGYGDTQYF
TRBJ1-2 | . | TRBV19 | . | TGTGCCAGTAGTAATTCCCGTGGAGATGGCTACACCTTC | CASSNSRGDGYTF
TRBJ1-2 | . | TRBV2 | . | TGTGCCAGCAGTGATAGCTCACGGAAATATGGCTACACCTTC | CASSDSSRKYGYTF